This TCR beta chain was sequenced during a study of blood T cell repertoires in COVID-19. This clone showed up just once. Sequencing used immunoSEQ multiplex PCR; TCRdb keeps in-frame clones, though not all of them. The sample holds 260,000 or so clones; about 91% are singletons and the top ten take around 1.3%. V was shortened by 1 base and J by 8 bases, with 11 bases between the two germline ends. The germline gives CDR1 PRHDT, CDR2 FYEKMQ (reference sequence). This CDR3 is 13 amino acids long. The chain uses TRBV13 and TRBJ1-2; D is unclear. The sequence was collected from a woman between 40 and 50 years old with acute COVID-19. The source material was PBMCs or T cells enriched from blood (not recorded which). CDR3 region: CASSLDGRRGYTF. In DNA form, the CDR3 reads TGTGCCAGCAGCTTAGACGGCAGGAGGGGCTACACCTTC.